This TCR beta chain appears in the sequencing data of a study of synovial regulatory T cells in juvenile arthritis. General study results and limits: CDR3 overlap with synovial Tregs was higher for iaTregs than other blood Tregs.

There are 13 residues in the CDR3. The nucleotide record is missing. Profiling relied on immunoSEQ multiplex PCR, and the TCRdb table lists in-frame clones only, not all of them. Its clone listing holds about 2,100 clones. This clone is identified as medium-sized from frequency. Its antigen is currently unknown. The synovial samples were synovial fluid, paired with peripheral blood from each active arthritis patient. The roughly eleven donors had active juvenile idiopathic arthritis, with 3 polyarticular and 8 oligoarticular cases. Median age 11.6 years (roughly 2.4-22.9); median disease duration around seven years (0.2-19.1).

Sequencing was carried out using Treg cells from the synovium. The chain couples TRBV23-1 to TRBJ2-7; the TRBD1 assignment by TCRdb is unverifiable without DNA. TRBV23-1 is sorted into the ORF group, with uncertain function. This receptor was obtained from a donor aged 2-30 years with juvenile idiopathic arthritis. Here the CDR3 reads CASSQSTGGEQYF.